This entry lists 27 T cell receptor beta chains sequenced from one sample in a study of cytomegalovirus exposure and HLA in healthy donors. Primers included in the PCR were 60 Vbeta and 13 Jbeta primers. Libraries were prepared by immunoSEQ multiplex PCR; TCRdb keeps only in-frame clonotypes and omits some of them. The sample data list 130,000 to 150,000 clones. The sample comprised PBMCs. The receptors were sampled from a male donor in good health and CMV-seronegative.

The chain recombines TRBV6-5 with TRBJ1-2; a weak D match, TRBD1 (6 bases). The CDR3 sequence is 12 residues long. Trimming removed 7 bases from V and 6 bases from J, with 12 bases in between. CDR1 and CDR2 (germline): MNHEY, SVGAGI. CDR3 DNA: TGTGCCAGCAAGGGGGGGGCGGATGGCTACACCTTC. This codes for CASKGGADGYTF.

The rearrangement joins TRBV6-1 to TRBJ2-7; possible D gene TRBD1, 6 bases. Germline CDR1 and CDR2: MNHNS and SASEGT. The CDR3 totals 16 residues. The V end lost 4 bases, the J end lost 2 bases, and 18 bases lay between the germline ends. CDR3 in DNA: TGTGCCAGCAGTGTATATGGACAGCGCTCAACCTACGAGCAGTACTTC. This translates into CASSVYGQRSTYEQYF.

The J gene is TRBJ2-7, the V gene TRBV5-1, with D possibly TRBD1 on 6 matching bases. This CDR3 region has 13 residues. V lost 2 bases, J lost 7 bases, and 13 bases lay in between. CDR1 is SGHRS, CDR2 YFSETQ, per germline. CDR3 sequence: CASSFAKGEEQYF. The CDR3 DNA reads as TGCGCCAGCAGCTTCGCCAAGGGGGAGGAGCAGTACTTC. The full variable domain, rest sourced from reference TRBV5-1 and TRBJ2-7, is KAGVTQTPRYLIKTRGQQVTLSCSPISGHRSVSWYQQTPGQGLQFLFEYFSETQRNKGNFPGRFSGRQFSNSRSEMNVSTLELGDSALYLCASSFAKGEEQYFGPGTRLTVT.

The chain carries TRBV7-2 and TRBJ2-1; D unresolved. CDR3 length: 15 amino acids. The V end lost 6 bases, the J end lost 0 bases, and 12 bases lay between the germline ends. The germline CDR1 and CDR2 sequences are SGHTA and FQGNSA. The DNA for the CDR3 is TGTGCCAGCAGTCTCGACTGGAGCTCCTACAATGAGCAGTTCTTC. This translates into CASSLDWSSYNEQFF.

The V call is TRBV7-9, the J call TRBJ1-1; weak D call: TRBD1 (6 bases). Germline loops: CDR1 SEHNR, CDR2 FQNEAQ (reference sequence). This CDR3 region has 14 residues. With 4 bases removed from V and 3 bases from J, the gap between germline ends came to 12 bases. CDR3 residues: CASSSRTEYTEAFF. CDR3 sequence (DNA): TGTGCCAGCAGCTCTCGGACAGAATACACTGAAGCTTTCTTT.

V and J are TRBV14 and TRBJ1-6; D gene unclear. V lost 4 bases and J 7 bases, leaving 17 bases between the germline ends. The CDR3 consists of 16 residues. From germline, CDR1 is SGHDN and CDR2 FVKESK. The CDR3 sequence is CASSLREGLLNSPLHF. For the CDR3, the DNA is TGTGCCAGCAGCCTTAGGGAGGGCCTCCTAAATTCACCCCTCCACTTT.

The chain links TRBV6-5 to TRBJ2-7; D might be TRBD1 (5 bases). Trimming cost V 2 bases and J 3 bases, with 11 bases left between them. This CDR3 has 14 residues. The germline V gene has CDR1 MNHEY and CDR2 SVGAGI. The CDR3 DNA sequence: TGTGCCAGCAGTTACACCGACAGCGACTACGAGCAGTACTTC. Residues: CASSYTDSDYEQYF.

The chain recombines TRBV10-3 with TRBJ1-2; tentatively, D is TRBD1 (6 bases). CDR1 and CDR2 from the germline V gene are ENHRY and SYGVKD. CDR3 length equals 12 residues. Trimming removed 6 bases at V and 5 bases at J, with 10 bases between. The CDR3 coding sequence is TGTGCCATCAGCCACAGGGAATATGGCTACACCTTC. Translated, it gives CAISHREYGYTF.

This chain joins TRBV28 and TRBJ1-1; D is possibly TRBD1 (6 bases). The V gene's germline CDR1 is MDHEN and CDR2 SYDVKM. This CDR3 contains 13 residues. The V gene lost 4 bases and the J gene lost 1 base, with 7 bases spanning the gap. The CDR3 loop is CASSWTANTEAFF. The DNA of the CDR3 is TGTGCCAGCAGTTGGACAGCGAACACTGAAGCTTTCTTT. Variable domain in full (rest from reference TRBV28 and TRBJ1-1): DVKVTQSSRYLVKRTGEKVFLECVQDMDHENMFWYRQDPGLGLRLIYFSYDVKMKEKGDIPEGYSVSREKKERFSLILESASTNQTSMYLCASSWTANTEAFFGQGTRLTVV.

On this clone: The germline gene is not matched at one end of the junction; a read error may be the cause. This chain connects TRBV30 to TRBJ2-6, with 15 bases that match TRBD2. CDR3 length equals 19 residues. In germline, CDR1 is GTSNPN, CDR2 SVGIG (reference sequence). In DNA form, the CDR3 reads TGTGCCTGGGGTGTCGGACTAGCGGGAGGGTTCTCTGGGGCCAACGTCCTGACTTTC. Encoded protein: CAWGVGLAGGFSGANVLTF.

V gene TRBV5-6 combines with J gene TRBJ1-1; 7 nucleotides agree with TRBD1. V shed 2 bases, J shed 1 base, and the junction held 5 bases outside the gene matches. Germline assignment: CDR1 SGHDT and CDR2 YYEEEE. This CDR3 region has 15 residues. This CDR3 is CASSLPTGRNTEAFF. CDR3 nucleotides: TGTGCCAGCAGCTTACCGACAGGGAGGAACACTGAAGCTTTCTTT. The full variable domain, in which reference TRBV5-6 and TRBJ1-1 provide the parts outside the CDR3, is DAGVTQSPTHLIKTRGQQVTLRCSPKSGHDTVSWYQQALGQGPQFIFQYYEEEERQRGNFPDRFSGHQFPNYSSELNVNALLLGDSALYLCASSLPTGRNTEAFFGQGTRLTVV.

The chain couples TRBV15 to TRBJ2-5; 8 bases are a match to TRBD2. V gave up 1 base and J gave up 2 bases; unmatched junction bases: 9. This CDR3 has 17 amino acids. Germline V gene data show CDR1 as LNHNV and CDR2 as YYDKDF (reference sequence). CDR3 amino acids: CATSRGWLAGPQETQYF. As DNA, the CDR3 is TGTGCCACCAGCAGAGGCTGGCTAGCGGGCCCTCAAGAGACCCAGTACTTC.

V gene TRBV19 combines with J gene TRBJ1-5, with TRBD1 identical over 7 bases. The CDR3 runs 15 residues. V was clipped by 5 bases and J by 0 bases; unmatched bases: 4. Germline V lookup: CDR1 LNHDA, CDR2 SQIVND (reference sequence). The CDR3 sequence: CASSAGGGSNQPQHF. In nucleotides, the CDR3 is TGTGCCAGTAGTGCAGGGGGTGGTAGCAATCAGCCCCAGCATTTT.

The chain uses TRBV30 and TRBJ2-7; possibly TRBD1 for D (7 bases). CDR3 size: 14 residues. Trimming removed 7 bases from V and 1 base from J, with 17 bases in between. Germline CDR1 GTSNPN, CDR2 SVGIG (reference sequence). DNA of the CDR3: TGTGCCTTGATAAAGGCAGGGGGGTCCTACGAGCAGTACTTC. It encodes CALIKAGGSYEQYF.

The chain uses TRBV7-2 and TRBJ1-2; D is unclear. The V end was cut by 2 bases, the J end by 0 bases, with 7 bases between. In germline, CDR1 is SGHTA, CDR2 FQGNSA. The CDR3 has 14 amino acids. For the CDR3, the DNA is TGTGCCAGCAGCTTACCGGGGACTAACTATGGCTACACCTTC. Amino acids: CASSLPGTNYGYTF.

As to this clone: Other DNA sequences in the same sample also yield this CDR3. V is TRBV29-1 and J is TRBJ1-5, with 9 bases aligning to TRBD1. Germline-derived CDR1 and CDR2 are SQVTM and ANQGSEA. J lost 4 bases, V lost 6 bases, and 1 base had no gene match. The CDR3 sequence is 12 residues long. Written as DNA, the CDR3 is TGCAGCGTCGGACAGGGGAATCAGCCCCAGCATTTT. It codes for CSVGQGNQPQHF.

V gene TRBV7-9 combines with J gene TRBJ2-7; D is unresolved. V was trimmed by 2 bases and J by 2 bases, leaving 4 bases between them. The CDR3 spans 12 residues. Germline values: CDR1 SEHNR, CDR2 FQNEAQ (reference sequence). The DNA of the CDR3 is TGTGCCAGCAGCTTATTAACCTACGAGCAGTACTTC. Amino acids: CASSLLTYEQYF.

The rearrangement links TRBV6-5 to TRBJ2-7, with D possibly matching TRBD1 (6 bases). CDR3 length equals 14 residues. V lost 2 bases to trimming and J lost 1 base, with 9 bases between them. Germline CDR1 is MNHEY and CDR2 is SVGAGI. Here the CDR3 reads CASSYGDTSYEQYF. CDR3 DNA sequence: TGTGCCAGCAGTTACGGGGACACATCCTACGAGCAGTACTTC.

The chain recombines TRBV6-1 with TRBJ2-3; TRBD2 agrees at 14 bases. Per germline, CDR1 MNHNS and CDR2 SASEGT. This CDR3 is built from 15 residues. Germline trimming cut 4 bases from V and 5 bases from J; bases unmatched to any gene: 2. The CDR3 DNA is TGTGCCAGCAGTGCGACTAGCGGGGGGGTAGATACGCAGTATTTT. Amino acid sequence: CASSATSGGVDTQYF.

V is TRBV28 and J is TRBJ1-5; D ambiguous. The germline CDR1 and CDR2 sequences are MDHEN and SYDVKM. The V and J ends lost 7 bases and 0 bases respectively, with 13 bases between them. CDR3 size: 15 residues. The DNA for the CDR3 is TGTGCCAGCACTTCCCGGGTCTTTAGCAATCAGCCCCAGCATTTT. This gives the protein CASTSRVFSNQPQHF.

The chain is built from TRBV7-9 and TRBJ2-3; 9 nucleotides agree with TRBD2. The CDR3 is made up of 16 amino acids. Germline V CDR1 and CDR2: SEHNR, FQNEAQ (reference sequence). With V trimmed by 4 bases and J by 2 bases, 7 bases remained unmatched. The CDR3 DNA is TGTGCCAGCAGCTATAAGACTAGCGGTAACACAGATACGCAGTATTTT. Residues: CASSYKTSGNTDTQYF.

The chain joins TRBV7-2 to TRBJ2-6, with TRBD2 as a possible D gene (5 bases). This CDR3 spans 17 amino acids. Germline lookup yields CDR1 SGHTA and CDR2 FQGNSA. The V gene lost 0 bases and the J gene lost 1 base, with 10 bases spanning the gap. The DNA for the CDR3 is TGTGCCAGCAGCTTAGCGGGAGCGATGTCTGGGGCCAACGTCCTGACTTTC. Its protein is CASSLAGAMSGANVLTF. The full variable domain, with the rest looked up from reference TRBV7-2 and TRBJ2-6, is GAGVSQSPSNKVTEKGKDVELRCDPISGHTALYWYRQSLGQGLEFLIYFQGNSAPDKSGLPSDRFSAERTGGSVSTLTIQRTQQEDSAVYLCASSLAGAMSGANVLTFGAGSRLTVL.

The V and J genes are TRBV19 and TRBJ1-1; D gene ambiguous. Germline assignment: CDR1 LNHDA and CDR2 SQIVND (reference sequence). The CDR3 runs to 11 residues. V was clipped by 7 bases and J by 13 bases, with 16 bases between them. CDR3 amino acids: CASNDVSRVFF. The CDR3 nucleotides read TGTGCCAGTAATGATGTGTCGAGGGTTTTCTTT.

The chain is built from TRBV11-2 and TRBJ2-5, with 13 bases that match TRBD2. V lost 4 bases, J lost 2 bases, and 10 bases stayed unmatched. The length of the CDR3 is 18 residues. Germline loops: CDR1 SGHAT, CDR2 FQNNGV. CDR3 region: CASSSRLAGGFDQETQYF. The CDR3 nucleotides are TGTGCCAGCAGCTCCCGACTAGCGGGAGGCTTTGATCAAGAGACCCAGTACTTC.

The CDR3 sequence: CASSPQTGSEQYF. The CDR3 DNA reads as TGTGCCAGTAGTCCCCAGACAGGGTCCGAGCAGTACTTC. The V and J genes are TRBV19 and TRBJ2-7, with 7 bases that match TRBD1. V shed 5 bases, J shed 6 bases, and the junction held 7 bases outside the gene matches. Looked up from germline, CDR1 is LNHDA and CDR2 is SQIVND (reference sequence). CDR3 length: 13 amino acids.

The chain couples TRBV5-1 to TRBJ2-7; 10 bases align to TRBD1. Germline lookup yields CDR1 SGHRS and CDR2 YFSETQ. The CDR3 has 16 amino acids. V was clipped by 4 bases and J by 2 bases; unmatched bases: 9. This CDR3 reads CASSAQPGTGAYEQYF. The CDR3, as DNA: TGCGCCAGCAGCGCTCAACCCGGGACAGGGGCCTACGAGCAGTACTTC.

The J gene is TRBJ1-1, the V gene TRBV19; D unresolved. Trimming took off 10 bases at V and 0 bases at J, with 9 bases between the two ends. Germline CDR1 reads LNHDA; CDR2 reads SQIVND (reference sequence). The CDR3 sequence is 12 residues long. The CDR3 bases are TGTGCCACCAAAGACTTGAACACTGAAGCTTTCTTT. Its protein is CATKDLNTEAFF.